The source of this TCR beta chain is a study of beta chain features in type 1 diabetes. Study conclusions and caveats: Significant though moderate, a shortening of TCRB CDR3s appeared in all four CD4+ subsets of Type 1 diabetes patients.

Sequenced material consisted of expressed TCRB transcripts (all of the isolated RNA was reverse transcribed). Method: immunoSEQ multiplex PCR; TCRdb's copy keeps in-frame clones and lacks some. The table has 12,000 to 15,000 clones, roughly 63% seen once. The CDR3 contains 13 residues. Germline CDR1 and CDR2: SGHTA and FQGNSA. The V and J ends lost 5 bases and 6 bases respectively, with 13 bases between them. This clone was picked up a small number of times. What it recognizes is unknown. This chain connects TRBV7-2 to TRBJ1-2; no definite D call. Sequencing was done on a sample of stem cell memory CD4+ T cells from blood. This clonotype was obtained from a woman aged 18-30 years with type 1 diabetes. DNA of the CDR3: TGTGCCAGCAGCCCCCGGGTGGGAGATGGCTACACCTTC. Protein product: CASSPRVGDGYTF. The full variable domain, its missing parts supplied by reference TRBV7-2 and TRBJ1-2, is GAGVSQSPSNKVTEKGKDVELRCDPISGHTALYWYRQSLGQGLEFLIYFQGNSAPDKSGLPSDRFSAERTGGSVSTLTIQRTQQEDSAVYLCASSPRVGDGYTFGSGTRLTVV.